The T cell receptor (beta chain) described here comes from a study of beta chain features in type 1 diabetes. Findings and caveats of the study: For Type 1 diabetes patients, all four CD4+ subsets carried TCRB CDR3s that were moderately but significantly shorter.

By way of CD45RO/CCR7/CD25/CD127/CD95/CD27, the CD4+ regulatory, stem cell-like memory, central memory and naive cells were sorted. The entirety of the isolated RNA underwent reverse transcription, so expressed TCRB transcripts were sequenced. Naive, central memory and regulatory T cell samples averaged roughly 3.7 million reads. Assay: immunoSEQ multiplex PCR; the TCRdb copy retains only in-frame clones and omits some. The table lists around 250,000 clones, about 15% of them singletons. V was clipped by 6 bases and J by 5 bases; unmatched bases: 9. Germline V CDR1 and CDR2: SNHLY, FYNNEI. CDR3 length: 16 amino acids. For this clone: Its matching antigen is unknown.

Material for sequencing was naive CD4+ T cells from blood. V gene TRBV2 combines with J gene TRBJ2-1, with 11 bases lining up with TRBD2. The sequence came from a man between 25 and 39 years old with type 1 diabetes. CDR3 in DNA: TGTGCCAGCAGAGTCACCGGGACTAGCGGTAACAATGAGCAGTTCTTC. It specifies CASRVTGTSGNNEQFF.